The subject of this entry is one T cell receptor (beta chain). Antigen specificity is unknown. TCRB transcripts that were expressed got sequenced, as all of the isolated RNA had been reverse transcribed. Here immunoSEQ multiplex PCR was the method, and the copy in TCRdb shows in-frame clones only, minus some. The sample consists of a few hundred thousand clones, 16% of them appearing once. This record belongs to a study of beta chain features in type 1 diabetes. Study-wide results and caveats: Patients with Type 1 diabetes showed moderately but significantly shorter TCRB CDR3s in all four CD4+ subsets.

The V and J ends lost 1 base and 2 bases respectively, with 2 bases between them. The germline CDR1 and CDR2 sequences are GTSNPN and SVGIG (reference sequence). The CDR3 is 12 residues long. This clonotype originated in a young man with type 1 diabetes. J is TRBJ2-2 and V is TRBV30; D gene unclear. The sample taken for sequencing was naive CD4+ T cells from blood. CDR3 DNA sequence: TGTGCCTGGAGTGGAAACACCGGGGAGCTGTTTTTT. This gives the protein CAWSGNTGELFF.